This entry concerns a single T cell receptor beta chain. The data stem from a study of patients and donors after allogeneic stem cell transplantation. TCRdb ran MiXCR on the RT-PCR reads and lists one entry per CDR3 protein. The repertoire holds about a million distinct CDR3 sequences, with roughly 18% as singletons. CDR1 SGHRS and CDR2 YFSETQ come from the germline V gene. The length of the CDR3 is 15 residues. Trimming took 0 bases from V and 5 from J, leaving 14 bases between them. The sequenced material came from blood, either unsorted or a sorted T cell fraction (not recorded which). The source is a human donor who was either an allogeneic HSCT recipient or a stem cell or donor lymphocyte infusion donor (not recorded which). It is not recorded whose cells these are; they may come from a transplant donor. The rearrangement joins TRBV5-1 to TRBJ1-1, with D unresolved. CDR3 bases: TGCGCCAGCAGCTTGGTCGGGGTGGTCGATACTGAAGCTTTCTTT. This gives the protein CASSLVGVVDTEAFF.